The 13 T cell receptor beta chains reported below all come from one sample, sequenced in a study of CD8 T cells in ankylosing spondylitis (dated by TCRdb to 2016 to 2017). Library generation was performed with 5' RACE. The instrument was an Illumina HiSeq 2500. TCRdb reran the public reads through fastp at Q25 and MiXCR, keeping productive beta chains. Duplicate CDR3 protein sequences are folded into a single record with the most common DNA and genes. The sample data list around 300,000 distinct CDR3 sequences, and approximately 10% of these were observed just once. The ten largest clonotypes hold roughly 9.5% of the sample. Sequenced input: blood, either unsorted or a sorted T cell fraction (not recorded which). Source of these receptors: a female donor with ankylosing spondylitis or in good health (not recorded which).

This clonotype was observed at least ten times. V usage is TRBV28 and J usage is TRBJ1-6; TRBD1 might be the D (6 bases). Germline V CDR1 and CDR2: MDHEN, SYDVKM. V lost 2 bases, J lost 7 bases, and 15 bases lay in between. CDR3 size: 16 residues. The CDR3 protein is CASSLLGGLANSPLHF. The CDR3 DNA reads TGTGCCAGCAGTTTACTAGGGGGATTGGCCAATTCACCCCTCCACTTT. The full variable domain, in which reference TRBV28 and TRBJ1-6 provide the parts outside the CDR3, is DVKVTQSSRYLVKRTGEKVFLECVQDMDHENMFWYRQDPGLGLRLIYFSYDVKMKEKGDIPEGYSVSREKKERFSLILESASTNQTSMYLCASSLLGGLANSPLHFGNGTRLTVT.

The table lists this clonotype with a few counts. The chain carries TRBV5-4 and TRBJ2-2; the D gene is possibly TRBD2 (7 bases). CDR1 is SGHNT, CDR2 YYREEE, per germline (reference sequence). The CDR3 consists of 15 residues. V shed 3 bases and J shed 1 base, with 10 bases lying between them. The CDR3 bases are TGTGCCAGCAGCTCGGGGGGCAGGAACACCGGGGAGCTGTTTTTT. Translating it yields CASSSGGRNTGELFF. The whole variable domain, remainder taken from reference TRBV5-4 and TRBJ2-2, is ETGVTQSPTHLIKTRGQQVTLRCSSQSGHNTVSWYQQALGQGPQFIFQYYREEENGRGNFPPRFSGLQFPNYSSELNVNALELDDSALYLCASSSGGRNTGELFFGEGSRLTVL.

This clonotype was observed many times. The V gene is TRBV20-1, the J gene TRBJ2-1; 7 nucleotides match TRBD2. Germline loops: CDR1 DFQATT, CDR2 SNEGSKA (reference sequence). With V trimmed by 3 bases and J by 0 bases, 14 bases remained unmatched. The CDR3 totals 18 residues. DNA for the CDR3: TGCAGTGCTAGGTGGGCGGGAGTGACCGGCCGCTCCTACAATGAGCAGTTCTTC. This sequence encodes CSARWAGVTGRSYNEQFF.

This clonotype was observed many times. The rearrangement joins TRBV10-3 to TRBJ2-7; 10 nucleotides align to TRBD1. The CDR3 sequence is 17 residues long. CDR1 and CDR2 (germline): ENHRY, SYGVKD. With 6 bases clipped from V and 2 bases from J, the junction kept 13 bases outside the gene matches. CDR3 sequence: CAIRIAATGTGAYEQYF. In DNA, the CDR3 is TGTGCCATCAGAATTGCAGCTACTGGGACAGGGGCCTACGAGCAGTACTTC.

This clonotype was observed a few times. The chain carries TRBV12-3 or TRBV12-4 and TRBJ1-4; D is perhaps TRBD1 (5 bases). V lost 0 bases to trimming and J lost 0 bases, with 11 bases between them. This CDR3 is 17 amino acids long. CDR3 coding DNA: TGTGCCAGCAGTTTAGCGCTCGGGGGTGCAACTAATGAAAAACTGTTTTTT. This gives the protein CASSLALGGATNEKLFF.

This clonotype showed up many times. The CDR3, as DNA: TGCGCCAGCAGCTTGGGGGGCAGCCACAATCAGCCCCAGCATTTT. It specifies CASSLGGSHNQPQHF. The chain combines TRBV5-1 with TRBJ1-5, with a tentative D call TRBD1 (5 bases). Trimming pared 0 bases from V and 3 bases from J, leaving 10 bases between. The germline CDR1 and CDR2 sequences are SGHRS and YFSETQ. CDR3 length: 15 residues.

The rearrangement links TRBV28 to TRBJ1-5, with 8 nucleotides matching TRBD1. Unmatched junction bases numbered 9, after V lost 6 bases and J lost 2 bases. This CDR3 is built from 16 residues. CDR1 and CDR2 from the germline V gene are MDHEN and SYDVKM. In DNA, the CDR3 is TGTGCCAGCAGCATTCATCAGGGGGCTGGCAATCAGCCCCAGCATTTT. It codes for CASSIHQGAGNQPQHF.

Many counts were recorded for this clonotype. The chain combines TRBV28 with TRBJ1-1; 9 bases are a match to TRBD1. The CDR3 is 16 residues long. Germline V gene sequence: CDR1 MDHEN, CDR2 SYDVKM. V dropped 4 bases and J dropped 9; count of bases not matched to a gene: 15. This CDR3 is CASSWSGQGIRKKAFF. The CDR3 region has the DNA TGTGCCAGCAGTTGGTCGGGACAGGGCATTCGGAAGAAAGCTTTCTTT.

There are many counts of this clonotype. The chain employs TRBV20-1 and TRBJ2-3, with TRBD2 matching over 7 bases. V was clipped by 3 bases and J by 2 bases; unmatched bases: 14. The CDR3 totals 17 residues. Germline CDR1 reads DFQATT; CDR2 reads SNEGSKA (reference sequence). The CDR3 DNA follows: TGCAGTGCTAGTTACGGGGGGAGGGGCCGAATCACAGATACGCAGTATTTT. Its translation: CSASYGGRGRITDTQYF.

There are a few counts of this clonotype. V is TRBV11-2 and J is TRBJ2-2; a weak D match, TRBD2 (6 bases). CDR1 is SGHAT and CDR2 is FQNNGV in the germline V gene. The V end lost 1 base, the J end lost 7 bases, and 19 bases lay between the germline ends. The CDR3 extends over 17 amino acids. The CDR3: CASSLGGTREYGGELFF. The CDR3 region has the DNA TGTGCCAGCAGCTTAGGCGGGACCAGGGAGTATGGCGGGGAGCTGTTTTTT.

This clonotype was seen ten or more times. The chain carries TRBV20-1 and TRBJ2-2; tentatively, D is TRBD2 (6 bases). V lost 4 bases and J 6 bases, leaving 15 bases between the germline ends. Germline assignment: CDR1 DFQATT and CDR2 SNEGSKA (reference sequence). The CDR3 covers 14 residues. Written as DNA, the CDR3 is TGCAGTGCTATCCGGGACTCCTCCGCCGGGGAGCTGTTTTTT. It specifies CSAIRDSSAGELFF.

This clonotype was counted only a few times. The chain recombines TRBV20-1 with TRBJ1-1; D call uncertain. Per germline, CDR1 DFQATT and CDR2 SNEGSKA (reference sequence). Trimming shortened V by 3 bases and J by 9 bases, and 8 bases separated the two germline ends. The CDR3 runs to 10 residues. In DNA form, the CDR3 reads TGCAGTGCTAGTAGGGAACAAGCTTTCTTT. It specifies CSASREQAFF.

The chain links TRBV12-3 or TRBV12-4 to TRBJ1-5, with 10 bases fitting TRBD1. The CDR3 has 15 residues. V trimming: 3 bases; J trimming: 5 bases; junction bases outside the gene matches: 4. The CDR3 coding sequence is TGTGCCAGCAGTTTTGGGACAGGGGAGGATCAGCCCCAGCATTTT. Translated, it gives CASSFGTGEDQPQHF.